This T cell receptor beta chain originates from a study of response to subunit inactivated influenza vaccine. TCRdb passed the RT-PCR reads through MiXCR, listing each CDR3 protein once. This sample carries roughly 760,000 distinct CDR3 sequences, 21% of them seen once, and the ten largest clones take more than 8.5%. Germline-derived CDR1 and CDR2 are SGDLS and YYNGEE. Between the trimmed V and J ends, which lost 0 bases and 6 bases, there was a span of 7 bases. This CDR3 is 13 amino acids long. This clonotype was found a few times. No antigen is known for it. Study-level findings and limits: The authors suggested that every seasonal influenza vaccination recruits few new T cells.

The source was PBMCs from blood, collected 5 to 6 days after vaccination. The clonotype comes from a man aged 50 or older who received an inactivated influenza vaccine. V gene TRBV9 combines with J gene TRBJ2-1, with no clear D. The CDR3 nucleotides read TGTGCCAGCAGCGTAGCTACTCTCAATGAGCAGTTCTTC. Its protein product is CASSVATLNEQFF.